This passage covers 7 T cell receptor beta chains from one sample sequenced in a study of OX40 agonist ivuxolimab in advanced cancers. Profiling relied on immunoSEQ multiplex PCR, and the TCRdb table lists in-frame clones only, not all of them. The table shows nearly 85,000 clones, with 80% to 90% occurring only once. Material: CD4+ or CD8+ T cells sorted from blood, obtained in a trial of the OX40 agonist ivuxolimab. The receptors come from an adult with an advanced solid tumor such as melanoma, head and neck, liver or kidney cancer.

The chain links TRBV25-1 to TRBJ1-6, with a tentative D call TRBD1 (6 bases). The length of the CDR3 is 16 residues. V lost 8 bases, J lost 8 bases, and 22 bases lay in between. Per the germline V gene, CDR1 is MGHDK and CDR2 is SYGVNS. The CDR3 DNA reads as TGTGCCAGCCGTGGGGGGGGAGGGGGGAGCTATTCACCCCTCCACTTT. Translated: CASRGGGGGSYSPLHF.

The CDR3 loop reads CASSLAPLHNEQFF. CDR3 nucleotides: TGTGCCAGCAGCTTAGCCCCCCTCCATAATGAGCAGTTCTTC. This chain joins TRBV7-9 and TRBJ2-1; D remains unclear. Looked up from germline, CDR1 is SEHNR and CDR2 is FQNEAQ (reference sequence). The V end lost 0 bases, the J end lost 7 bases, and 10 bases lay between the germline ends. The CDR3 has 14 residues.

The gene calls are TRBV5-6 and TRBJ2-3; TRBD1 might be the D (6 bases). Germline CDR1 SGHDT, CDR2 YYEEEE. With 0 bases removed from V and 7 bases from J, the gap between germline ends came to 18 bases. The CDR3 covers 16 residues. The CDR3: CASSLVSGRGLNTQYF. For the CDR3, the DNA is TGTGCCAGCAGCTTGGTTTCGGGTAGGGGGTTAAATACGCAGTATTTT.

This clone was detected only once. The J gene is TRBJ1-2, the V gene TRBV28, with 8 bases lining up with TRBD1. Trimming at V came to 2 bases and at J to 3 bases, leaving 17 bases not matched to a gene. This CDR3 region has 19 residues. The germline V gene has CDR1 MDHEN and CDR2 SYDVKM. The CDR3 DNA is TGTGCCAGCAGTTTAAGGGGGGACAGGAGGGGAGCGCGGTACTATGGCTACACCTTC. This gives the protein CASSLRGDRRGARYYGYTF.

This clone was picked up a small number of times. This rearrangement joins TRBV30 to TRBJ2-7; D is perhaps TRBD2 (5 bases). Trimming removed 0 bases from V and 2 bases from J, with 17 bases in between. The germline gives CDR1 GTSNPN, CDR2 SVGIG (reference sequence). The CDR3 is made up of 16 amino acids. The CDR3 sequence is CAWSVPRVPLAYEQYF. CDR3 DNA: TGTGCCTGGAGTGTACCGAGGGTCCCCCTCGCCTACGAGCAGTACTTC. Together with reference TRBV30 and TRBJ2-7, the CDR3 gives the full variable domain: SQTIHQWPATLVQPVGSPLSLECTVEGTSNPNLYWYRQAAGRGLQLLFYSVGIGQISSEVPQNLSASRPQDRQFILSSKKLLLSDSGFYLCAWSVPRVPLAYEQYFGPGTRLTVT.

This chain uses TRBV11-2 with TRBJ1-2; TRBD1 matches 7 bases. This CDR3 comprises 13 residues. Germline V lookup: CDR1 SGHAT, CDR2 FQNNGV. V lost 4 bases to trimming and J lost 5 bases; unmatched junction nucleotides: 4. The CDR3 DNA reads TGTGCCAGCAGCTCAGCGGGACAGTATGGCTACACCTTC. Translation gives CASSSAGQYGYTF.

The chain has TRBV10-3 and TRBJ2-7; D remains ambiguous. V lost 9 bases, J lost 4 bases, and 13 bases lay in between. The CDR3 runs to 12 residues. Per the germline V gene, CDR1 is ENHRY and CDR2 is SYGVKD. CDR3 nucleotides: TGTGCCATTGGAAGAGGTAATTACGAGCAGTACTTC. Translating it yields CAIGRGNYEQYF.